This TCR beta chain is from a study of T cell responses to AZD1222 COVID-19 vaccine. Study information: Researchers grouped second doses given at about 4 or about 12 weeks into one pool. General observations from the study: Recipients of two AZD1222 doses showed rising Spike-specific TCR breadth and depth. Baseline seropositivity characterized only 5 to 7 AZD1222 recipients. Repertoire sampling happened only post peak T cell response.

Assay used: immunoSEQ multiplex PCR; TCRdb lists only in-frame clones, some missing. The sample records roughly 170,000 clones, 88% being singletons. Regarding this clone: No antigen is known for it.

Germline assignment: CDR1 MNHNS and CDR2 SASEGT. The CDR3 sequence is 16 residues long. V lost 2 bases, J lost 4 bases, and 9 bases stayed unmatched. The chain combines TRBV6-1 with TRBJ2-3; 7 positions match TRBD2. This sequence was found in an adult in good health. Sample: peripheral blood, taken on day 0 of AZD1222 vaccination. CDR3 amino acids: CASSEFGGRVSDTQYF. Written as DNA, the CDR3 is TGTGCCAGCAGTGAATTTGGGGGGAGGGTCTCAGATACGCAGTATTTT.